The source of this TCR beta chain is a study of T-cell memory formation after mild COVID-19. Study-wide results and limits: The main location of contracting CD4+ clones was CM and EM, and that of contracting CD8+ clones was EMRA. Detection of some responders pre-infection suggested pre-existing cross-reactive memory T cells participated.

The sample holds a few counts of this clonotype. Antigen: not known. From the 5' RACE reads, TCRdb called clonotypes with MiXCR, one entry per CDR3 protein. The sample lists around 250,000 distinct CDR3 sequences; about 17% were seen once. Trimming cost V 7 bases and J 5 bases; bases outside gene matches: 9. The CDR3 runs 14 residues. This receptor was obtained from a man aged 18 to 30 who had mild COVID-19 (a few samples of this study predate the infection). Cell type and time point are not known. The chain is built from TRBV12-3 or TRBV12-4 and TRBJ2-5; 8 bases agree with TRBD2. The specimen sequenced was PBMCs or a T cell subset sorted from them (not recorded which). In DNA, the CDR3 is TGTGCCAGCACTGCGGGGGGCCGAGGGGAGACCCAGTACTTC. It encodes CASTAGGRGETQYF.